This T cell receptor (beta chain) was found in a study of cytomegalovirus exposure and HLA in healthy donors. Study background: The study's early data release held some 85 million unique TCRs from HLA-typed donors. Study-wide results and limits: Earlier analysis yielded a pattern in which most TCR beta V segments were productive about 90% or about 30% of the time. In vitro work confirmed that three CMV-associated chains recognize CMV antigens.

This clone has only one observation. Its target is unknown. Vbeta (60) and Jbeta (13) primers were used in the PCR. This table comes from immunoSEQ multiplex PCR, and its TCRdb copy is limited to in-frame clones, with some not included. The repertoire consists of around 120,000 clones, with roughly 84% occurring once and the leading ten covering less than 3%. This receptor was identified in a man aged 45-60 years in good health and CMV-seronegative. The sequencing input was PBMCs.

This CDR3 is CASSQGQGFNNEQYF. For the CDR3, the DNA is TGCGCCAGCAGCCAAGGACAGGGGTTTAACAACGAGCAGTACTTC. The chain employs TRBV4-3 and TRBJ2-7, with 8 bases fitting TRBD1. Germline CDR1 is LGHNA and CDR2 is YSLEER. The CDR3 covers 15 residues. The V and J ends lost 1 base and 5 bases, in that order; junction bases with no gene match: 7.